What follows is one T cell receptor (beta chain) and its context. Its antigen is as yet unknown. These data come from a study of T-cell reconstitution after alpha-beta-depleted transplantation in children. Study outcomes and limitations: The study reportedly traced alpha-beta T cells about two months after transplant to several hundred expanded graft clones. T-cell counts and diversity at one year post-transplant came mainly from newly produced T cells.

The CDR3 consists of 14 residues. The germline V gene encodes CDR1 MGHRA and CDR2 YSYEKL. V dropped 4 bases and J dropped 4 bases, with 10 bases sitting between them. Unique molecular identifiers were used to barcode this TCRbeta library. MiXCR, applied by TCRdb to the PCR reads, yields one record per CDR3 protein. The sample holds around 960,000 distinct CDR3 sequences, roughly 29% seen once. The TCR was taken from a boy younger than two who had a stem cell transplant for SCID, so the T cells may come from the graft donor. Specimen: PBMCs, mostly from graft donor cells, collected 360 days after TCRalphabeta/CD19-depleted stem cell transplant. The V call is TRBV4-1, the J call TRBJ1-4; maybe TRBD1 (5 bases). The CDR3, as DNA: TGCGCCAGCAGCCCCGGGACCCTTAATGAAAAACTGTTTTTT. Protein: CASSPGTLNEKLFF.